The clone carrying this T cell receptor (beta chain) was seen a few times. The data were taken from a study of blood T cell repertoires in COVID-19. Study-level information: The samples span acute and convalescent COVID-19 from the United States, Italy and Spain. T cells, B-cell-depleted T cells, or PBMCs supplied cDNA or gDNA.

Germline values: CDR1 MDHEN, CDR2 SYDVKM. CDR3 size: 16 residues. The ends lost 6 bases at V and 5 bases at J; junction bases unmatched: 13. The method was immunoSEQ multiplex PCR; TCRdb's version includes in-frame clones alone and lacks a portion of them. The sample carries approximately 120,000 clones, 84% recorded once. This chain links TRBV28 with TRBJ2-1; 7 positions agree with TRBD1. The sequenced material came from peripheral blood. The TCR originated in an elderly woman with active or convalescent COVID-19. CDR3 protein: CASSRLGQHLDNEQFF. DNA for the CDR3: TGTGCCAGCAGCCGGCTGGGACAGCATTTAGACAATGAGCAGTTCTTC. The entire variable domain, with the rest obtained from reference TRBV28 and TRBJ2-1, is as follows: DVKVTQSSRYLVKRTGEKVFLECVQDMDHENMFWYRQDPGLGLRLIYFSYDVKMKEKGDIPEGYSVSREKKERFSLILESASTNQTSMYLCASSRLGQHLDNEQFFGPGTRLTVL.